This T cell receptor (beta chain) was obtained from a study of Graves' ophthalmopathy and Graves' hyperthyroidism. Transcripts of RNA were the source for amplifying TCR beta CDR3 regions. The first-round RT-PCR employed HTBI primers together with the Qiagen OneStep RT-PCR kit. A multiplex PCR was then performed as the second round. TCRdb reprocessed the multiplex PCR reads via MiXCR and lists one record per CDR3 protein. The data hold approximately 210,000 distinct CDR3 sequences, with less than 30% observed a single time. Germline CDR1 is SGHTA and CDR2 is FQGTGA. The CDR3 length is 15 residues. V shed 5 bases, J shed 2 bases, and the junction held 7 bases outside the gene matches.

The sequence came from a man aged 45-65 years with Graves' ophthalmopathy. The rearrangement joins TRBV7-3 to TRBJ2-7; 9 bases align to TRBD1. Material for sequencing was peripheral blood. The CDR3 sequence is CASSPGTGRPYEQYF. DNA for the CDR3: TGTGCCAGCAGCCCCGGGACAGGGAGGCCCTACGAGCAGTACTTC.